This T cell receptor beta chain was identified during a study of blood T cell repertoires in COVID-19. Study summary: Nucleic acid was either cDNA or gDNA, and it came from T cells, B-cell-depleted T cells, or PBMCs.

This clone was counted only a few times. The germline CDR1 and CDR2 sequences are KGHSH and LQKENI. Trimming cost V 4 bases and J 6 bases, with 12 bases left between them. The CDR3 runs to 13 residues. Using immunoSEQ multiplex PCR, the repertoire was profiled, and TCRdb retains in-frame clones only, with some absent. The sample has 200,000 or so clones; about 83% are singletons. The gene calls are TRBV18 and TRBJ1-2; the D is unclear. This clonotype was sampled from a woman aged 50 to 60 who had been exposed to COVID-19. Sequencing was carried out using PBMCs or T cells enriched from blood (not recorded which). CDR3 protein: CASSRMAQDGYTF. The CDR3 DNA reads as TGTGCCAGCTCACGAATGGCGCAGGATGGCTACACCTTC. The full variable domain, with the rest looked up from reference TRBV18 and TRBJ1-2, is NAGVMQNPRHLVRRRGQEARLRCSPMKGHSHVYWYRQLPEEGLKFMVYLQKENIIDESGMPKERFSAEFPKEGPSILRIQQVVRGDSAAYFCASSRMAQDGYTFGSGTRLTVV.